This is a list of T cell receptor beta chains from one sample in a study of shared clonotypes between healthy human individuals. Profiling relied on immunoSEQ multiplex PCR, and the TCRdb table lists in-frame clones only, not all of them. The data contain some 2.4 million clones, 93% of them seen just once; the ten biggest clones take up 0.36%. Sample: naive CD4+ T cells from PBMCs. Receptors were obtained from a man younger than 30 in good health. Some clones in this sample may be carry-over from other donors' samples. Each CDR3 is given with its conserved first and last residue. Fields, in order: CDR3 length, V gene, J gene, CDR3 protein.

>13|TRBV28|TRBJ2-7
CASSKDREYEQYF
>15|TRBV7-2|TRBJ1-1
CASSLGGSSNTEAFF
>15|TRBV28|TRBJ2-1
CASITTGGAPNEQFF
>16|TRBV9|TRBJ2-1
CASSQGYPSSYNEQFF
>12|TRBV28|TRBJ1-1
CASSFRQTKAFF
>14|TRBV18|TRBJ2-1
CASSPGRANNEQFF
>12|TRBV28|TRBJ1-1
CASSSTGNEAFF
>15|TRBV18|TRBJ1-1
CASSPGRNEFTEAFF
>14|TRBV6-1|TRBJ2-7
CATDTLMTAYEQYF
>13|TRBV10-3|TRBJ1-5
CAISESGNQPQHF
>14|TRBV5-1|TRBJ1-1
CASRGGQMNTEAFF
>15|TRBV28|TRBJ2-5
CASSRSRGTQETQYF
>14|TRBV2|TRBJ2-5
CASGLEGGEETQYF
>14|TRBV9|TRBJ1-2
CASSPRTGMSGYTF
>15|TRBV27|TRBJ2-7
CASSLRTGAYYEQYF
>13|TRBV28|TRBJ1-6
CASIQGSNSPLHF
>16|TRBV7-9|TRBJ2-1
CASSSEIGSAYNEQFF
>17|TRBV4-1|TRBJ2-1
CASSQDFVAGSYNEQFF
>16|TRBV28|TRBJ1-5
CASSPRLWGGNQPQHF
>16|TRBV4-2|TRBJ2-5
CASSQGSGRVRETQYF
>14|TRBV7-9|TRBJ2-7
CASSSGQGLNEQYF
>14|TRBV7-9|TRBJ2-3
CASSLAGATDTQYF
>17|TRBV14|TRBJ1-3
CASSRGTEGSLRKTIYF
>13|TRBV15|TRBJ1-2
CATSTGTHYGYTF
>15|TRBV7-2|TRBJ1-1
CASRLVIGANTEAFF
>14|TRBV7-6|TRBJ2-5
CASSPAKLQETQYF
>15|TRBV11-2|TRBJ1-6
CASGHTGTAYSPLHF
>14|TRBV11-2|TRBJ2-4
CASSYTTSGNIQYF
>17|TRBV7-6|TRBJ1-3
CASSLAQGASSGNTIYF
>16|TRBV5-1|TRBJ2-3
CASSLVPGAQSDTQYF
>16|TRBV12-5|TRBJ2-1
CASGLVAGTGNNEQFF
>16|TRBV9|TRBJ2-7
CASSRSAGGLAYEQYF
>16|TRBV4-1|TRBJ2-3
CASSRALQGSTDTQYF
>15|TRBV5-8|TRBJ2-5
CASSFVQQGGETQYF
>14|TRBV5-6|TRBJ2-4
CASSPGTYKNIQYF
>15|TRBV19|TRBJ2-7
CASSVTGDNSYEQYF
>15|TRBV9|TRBJ1-4
CASSARFGTNEKLFF
>17|TRBV7-6|TRBJ1-3
CASSGTGTGETGNTIYF
>16|TRBV19|TRBJ2-7
CASTPSRRGGTYEQYF
>15|TRBV5-1|TRBJ2-1
CASGNPSGNPYEQFF
>14|TRBV30|TRBJ2-3
CACQGGGLAGAQYF
>16|TRBV5-1|TRBJ2-1
CASSLAGASGGLVQFF
>14|TRBV28|TRBJ2-3
CASSLRAGRDTQYF
>14|TRBV7-8|TRBJ1-5
CASSSDRGRQPQHF
>16|TRBV5-4|TRBJ2-3
CASSRTSGRHTDTQYF
>13|TRBV18|TRBJ1-2
CASSPREGYGYTF
>12|TRBV6-6|TRBJ2-5
CASSLAEETQYF
>17|TRBV28|TRBJ2-1
CASSSWLQGPAYNEQFF
>12|TRBV28|TRBJ1-1
CASRNLLGEAFF
>16|TRBV7-9|TRBJ2-3
CASSPRTSGSPDTQYF
>14|TRBV18|TRBJ1-1
CASSPRSQNTEAFF
>16|TRBV7-2|TRBJ2-3
CASSLLAGGRGDTQYF
>12|TRBV11-3|TRBJ2-1
CASSLGRHEQFF